These 26 T cell receptor beta chains were sequenced from one sample in a study of response to subunit inactivated influenza vaccine. Using its own MiXCR run on the RT-PCR reads, TCRdb lists one record per CDR3 protein. Among 650,000 to 800,000 distinct CDR3 sequences listed, approximately 18% were seen once. The sequenced sample was PBMCs from blood, obtained 5 days after vaccination. These receptors were collected from a man over 45 who received an inactivated influenza vaccine.

The gene calls are TRBV20-1 and TRBJ2-7; TRBD2 matches at 9 bases. The CDR3 loop spans 13 amino acids. V shed 4 bases and J 2 bases; nucleotides not matched to a gene: 3. Per the germline V gene, CDR1 is DFQATT and CDR2 is SNEGSKA (reference sequence). The CDR3 DNA sequence: TGCAGTGCTATAGCGGGGGTAACCTACGAGCAGTACTTC. Protein product: CSAIAGVTYEQYF.

This clonotype was detected a few times. V usage is TRBV4-2 and J usage is TRBJ1-4; D is possibly TRBD1 (5 bases). V was clipped by 2 bases and J by 4 bases, with 11 bases between them. CDR3 length: 15 amino acids. Germline V gene sequence: CDR1 LGHNA, CDR2 YNFKEQ. The chain's CDR3 is CASSQQQALNEKLFF. The CDR3 nucleotides read TGTGCCAGCAGCCAACAACAGGCCCTTAATGAAAAACTGTTTTTT.

This CDR3 reads CAWTAGTGPYNEQFF. For the CDR3, the DNA is TGTGCCTGGACCGCCGGGACTGGACCCTACAATGAGCAGTTCTTC. The chain couples TRBV30 to TRBJ2-1; possible D gene TRBD2, 6 bases. V was clipped by 4 bases and J by 2 bases, with 15 bases between them. CDR1 GTSNPN and CDR2 SVGIG come from the germline V gene (reference sequence). The CDR3 covers 15 residues.

This clonotype turned up a few times. CDR3: CATSRGKAGGSYNEQFF. Written as DNA, the CDR3 is TGTGCCACCAGCAGGGGTAAAGCGGGAGGTTCCTACAATGAGCAGTTCTTC. The chain uses TRBV15 and TRBJ2-1; 9 bases agree with TRBD2. CDR3 length equals 17 residues. Germline CDR1 and CDR2: LNHNV and YYDKDF (reference sequence). J gave up 1 base and V 3 bases, and 7 bases lay outside the gene matches.

The chain is built from TRBV5-5 and TRBJ2-7; TRBD1 might be the D (5 bases). This CDR3 comprises 16 residues. Germline V gene lookup returns CDR1 SGHKS and CDR2 YYEKEE (reference sequence). Deletions cut 5 bases from V and 2 bases from J, with 20 bases between. This CDR3 reads CASSIRMGLSPYEQYF. The CDR3 coding sequence is TGTGCCAGCAGTATACGGATGGGGCTGAGCCCCTACGAGCAGTACTTC.

This clonotype was detected only a few times. The genes are TRBV20-1 and TRBJ2-3; D could derive from TRBD1 or TRBD2 (6 bases each). Germline values: CDR1 DFQATT, CDR2 SNEGSKA (reference sequence). CDR3 length equals 14 residues. Trimming removed 4 bases from V and 5 bases from J, with 16 bases in between. CDR3 protein: CSATGGGNLDTQYF. CDR3 nucleotides: TGCAGTGCTACCGGGGGCGGCAATTTAGATACGCAGTATTTT.

The J gene is TRBJ2-4, the V gene TRBV11-2; tentatively, D is TRBD2 (5 bases). V was trimmed by 3 bases and J by 6 bases, leaving 15 bases between them. Germline V gene data show CDR1 as SGHAT and CDR2 as FQNNGV. The CDR3 sequence is 15 residues long. CDR3 region: CASSFSFRGSNIQYF. DNA of the CDR3: TGTGCCAGCAGCTTCTCCTTTCGGGGATCAAACATTCAGTACTTC.

The rearrangement joins TRBV7-8 to TRBJ2-7; D not certain. Germline CDR1 SGHVS, CDR2 FQNEAQ. V gave up 5 bases and J gave up 4 bases, with 15 bases separating them. The CDR3 loop spans 14 amino acids. The DNA for the CDR3 is TGTGCCAGCAGCCTAGATAGGGCGGCATACGAGCAGTACTTC. This gives the protein CASSLDRAAYEQYF.

This chain links TRBV10-2 with TRBJ1-5, with 9 bases fitting TRBD1. V lost 6 bases, J lost 4 bases, and 7 bases stayed unmatched. In germline, CDR1 is WSHSY, CDR2 SAAADI. The length of the CDR3 is 15 residues. Here the CDR3 reads CASSDGQGLNQPQHF. For the CDR3, the DNA is TGCGCCAGCAGCGACGGACAGGGGCTGAATCAGCCCCAGCATTTT.

This clonotype was picked up a small number of times. CDR3 in amino acids: CAISVAGEVTDTQYF. DNA for the CDR3: TGTGCCATCAGTGTAGCGGGGGAGGTTACAGATACGCAGTATTTT. The chain uses TRBV10-3 and TRBJ2-3; 9 bases line up with TRBD2. The ends lost 4 bases at V and 3 bases at J; junction bases unmatched: 5. The germline CDR1 and CDR2 sequences are ENHRY and SYGVKD. This CDR3 is built from 15 residues.

The gene calls are TRBV7-8 and TRBJ2-7, with 10 positions matching TRBD2. CDR1 is SGHVS, CDR2 FQNEAQ, per germline. This CDR3 is built from 16 residues. V lost 4 bases, J lost 3 bases, and 9 bases stayed unmatched. The chain's CDR3 is CASSYFRLAGDYEQYF. The CDR3 bases are TGTGCCAGCAGCTACTTTCGGCTAGCGGGAGACTACGAGCAGTACTTC.

The CDR3 nucleotides are TGTGCCAGCAGTGAAGGGTGGACAGGGAACGAGCAGTACTTC. Its translation: CASSEGWTGNEQYF. V gene TRBV2 combines with J gene TRBJ2-7, with 8 bases identical to TRBD1. Germline V gene sequence: CDR1 SNHLY, CDR2 FYNNEI. CDR3 length: 14 amino acids. After removal of 1 base from V and 5 bases from J, the junction contained 4 bases not matched to a gene. Filled out from reference TRBV2 and TRBJ2-7, the complete variable domain reads EPEVTQTPSHQVTQMGQEVILRCVPISNHLYFYWYRQILGQKVEFLVSFYNNEISEKSEIFDDQFSVERPDGSNFTLKIRSTKLEDSAMYFCASSEGWTGNEQYFGPGTRLTVT.

The chain has TRBV4-3 and TRBJ2-7; a weak D match, TRBD1 (7 bases). CDR3 length equals 16 residues. V was trimmed by 3 bases and J by 3 bases, leaving 18 bases between them. Per germline, CDR1 LGHNA and CDR2 YSLEER. CDR3: CASSHETGDSLYEQYF. The CDR3 DNA sequence: TGCGCCAGCAGCCATGAGACGGGGGACAGCCTCTACGAGCAGTACTTC.

The genes are TRBV15 and TRBJ2-3; D is undetermined. The ends were cut back, 0 bases at V and 5 bases at J, with 21 bases in the middle. The CDR3 is made up of 18 amino acids. The germline V gene encodes CDR1 LNHNV and CDR2 YYDKDF (reference sequence). CDR3 nucleotide sequence: TGTGCCACCAGCAGAGAGACGAAATCCAAACGAGTGGGAGATACGCAGTATTTT. Translated, it gives CATSRETKSKRVGDTQYF.

The gene calls are TRBV4-1 and TRBJ1-4, with D possibly matching TRBD1 (5 bases). CDR3 size: 15 residues. Deletions cut 1 base from V and 8 bases from J, with 14 bases between. Germline CDR1 is MGHRA and CDR2 is YSYEKL. The CDR3 protein is CASSQAGSVREKLFF. CDR3 DNA: TGCGCCAGCAGCCAAGCAGGGTCGGTGCGAGAAAAACTGTTTTTT.

Ten or more counts support this clonotype. The chain combines TRBV12-3 or TRBV12-4 with TRBJ1-2; 8 nucleotides match TRBD1. This CDR3 comprises 12 residues. Trimming removed 6 bases from V and 7 bases from J; junction bases left unmatched: 4. The CDR3 loop reads CASRAGGLGYTF. CDR3 nucleotides: TGTGCCAGCAGGGCAGGGGGCCTTGGCTACACCTTC.

V usage is TRBV2 and J usage is TRBJ2-5; 11 bases are shared with TRBD1. The CDR3 is 13 residues long. CDR1 SNHLY and CDR2 FYNNEI come from the germline V gene. The V and J ends lost 2 bases and 11 bases, in that order; junction bases with no gene match: 4. CDR3 in amino acids: CASSERGQGAQYF. The CDR3 DNA is TGTGCCAGCAGTGAAAGAGGACAGGGGGCACAGTACTTC.

This clonotype came up a few times. The chain joins TRBV3-1 to TRBJ2-5; no firm D call. In germline, CDR1 is LGHDT, CDR2 YNNKEL (reference sequence). The CDR3 covers 15 residues. Trimming took 4 bases from V and 4 from J, leaving 16 bases between them. CDR3: CASSPGPTFTETQYF. The CDR3 DNA reads as TGTGCCAGCAGCCCAGGACCAACTTTCACAGAGACCCAGTACTTC.

The V gene is TRBV5-1, the J gene TRBJ1-5; TRBD1 is a possible D gene (5 bases). The CDR3 spans 14 residues. The germline CDR1 and CDR2 sequences are SGHRS and YFSETQ. The ends were cut back, 4 bases at V and 5 bases at J, with 13 bases in the middle. CDR3 residues: CASSPRSGDQPQHF. The DNA of the CDR3 is TGCGCCAGCAGCCCCCGGTCGGGGGATCAGCCCCAGCATTTT.

This clonotype appeared a few times. The chain uses TRBV7-9 and TRBJ1-2; 10 nucleotides agree with TRBD1. The CDR3 extends over 14 amino acids. Germline values: CDR1 SEHNR, CDR2 FQNEAQ (reference sequence). V gave up 8 bases and J gave up 5 bases; unmatched junction bases: 8. The CDR3 coding sequence is TGTGCCAGCGTTTGGACAGGGGGGGGATATGGCTACACCTTC. It specifies CASVWTGGGYGYTF.

This clonotype has more than one count but fewer than ten. This chain joins TRBV24-1 and TRBJ2-2, with D perhaps matching TRBD2 (6 bases). V lost 4 bases, J lost 4 bases, and 9 bases lay in between. From germline, CDR1 is KGHDR and CDR2 SFDVKD. The length of the CDR3 is 14 residues. The CDR3: CATSELGGTGELFF. The CDR3 coding sequence is TGTGCCACCAGTGAGCTCGGGGGCACCGGGGAGCTGTTTTTT.

This clonotype has only a few counts. The chain combines TRBV6-5 with TRBJ1-1; 7 bases agree with TRBD1. Germline-derived CDR1 and CDR2 are MNHEY and SVGAGI. The CDR3 totals 15 residues. The V gene end was trimmed by 4 bases and the J gene end by 4 bases; junction bases not matched to a gene: 9. CDR3 sequence (DNA): TGTGCCAGCAGTTTGGACAGGCGCCTCACCACTGAAGCTTTCTTT. Its protein product is CASSLDRRLTTEAFF.

The chain combines TRBV2 with TRBJ2-7; D is possibly TRBD2 (6 bases). The V end lost 4 bases, the J end lost 2 bases, and 24 bases lay between the germline ends. Germline V gene sequence: CDR1 SNHLY, CDR2 FYNNEI. The CDR3 is 18 amino acids. The CDR3 bases are TGTGCCAGCAGTGGCACCGGGACTCATCCTAGTCGGGCCTACGAGCAGTACTTC. It codes for CASSGTGTHPSRAYEQYF.

The chain is built from TRBV6-5 and TRBJ2-1; 9 bases map to TRBD1. J was trimmed by 5 bases and V by 2 bases; bases with no gene match: 7. This CDR3 contains 16 residues. Germline values: CDR1 MNHEY, CDR2 SVGAGI. The CDR3 nucleotides are TGTGCCAGCAGTTACGATGGGACAGGGATTAACAATGAGCAGTTCTTC. Encoded protein: CASSYDGTGINNEQFF.

V gene TRBV20-1 combines with J gene TRBJ2-3, with 7 positions matching TRBD2. The J segment lost 2 bases and the V segment lost 6 bases, leaving 8 bases of the junction unmatched. The CDR3 extends over 14 amino acids. Germline V gene lookup returns CDR1 DFQATT and CDR2 SNEGSKA (reference sequence). This CDR3 reads CSAKAGSITDTQYF. The CDR3 DNA sequence: TGCAGTGCGAAAGCGGGGAGCATCACAGATACGCAGTATTTT.

V and J are TRBV18 and TRBJ1-2, with D possibly matching TRBD1 (5 bases). This CDR3 has 15 amino acids. Looked up from germline, CDR1 is KGHSH and CDR2 is LQKENI. The V and J ends lost 1 base and 0 bases respectively, with 9 bases between them. The CDR3 reads CASSPQQGTNYGYTF. CDR3 coding DNA: TGTGCCAGCTCACCACAGCAGGGTACTAACTATGGCTACACCTTC.